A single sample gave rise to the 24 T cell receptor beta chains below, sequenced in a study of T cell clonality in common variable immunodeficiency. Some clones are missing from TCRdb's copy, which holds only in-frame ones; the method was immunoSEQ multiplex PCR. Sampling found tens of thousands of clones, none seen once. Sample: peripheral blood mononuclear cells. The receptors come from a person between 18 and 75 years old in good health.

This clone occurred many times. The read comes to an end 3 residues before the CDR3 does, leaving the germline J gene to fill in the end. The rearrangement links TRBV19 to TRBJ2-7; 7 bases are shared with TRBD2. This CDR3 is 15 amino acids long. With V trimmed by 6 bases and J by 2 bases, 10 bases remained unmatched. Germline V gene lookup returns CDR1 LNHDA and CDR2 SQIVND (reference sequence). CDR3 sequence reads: CASRGGDGQAYEQYF. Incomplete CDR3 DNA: TGTGCCAGTAGGGGGGGGGACGGCCAAGCCTACGAG.

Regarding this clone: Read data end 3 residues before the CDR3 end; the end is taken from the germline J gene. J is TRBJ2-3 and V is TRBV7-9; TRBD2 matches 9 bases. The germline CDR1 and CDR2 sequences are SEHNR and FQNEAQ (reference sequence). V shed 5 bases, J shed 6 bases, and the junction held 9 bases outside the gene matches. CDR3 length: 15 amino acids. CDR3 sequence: CASSRGAGGMDTQYF. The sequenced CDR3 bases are TGTGCCAGCAGCCGCGGGGCGGGAGGGATGGATACG.

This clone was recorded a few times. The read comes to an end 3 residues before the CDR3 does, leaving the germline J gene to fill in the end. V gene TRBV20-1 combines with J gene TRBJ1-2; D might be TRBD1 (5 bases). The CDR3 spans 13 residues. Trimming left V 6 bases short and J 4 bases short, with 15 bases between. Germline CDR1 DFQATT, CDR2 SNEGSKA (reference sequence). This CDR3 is CSAPGGYLYGYTF. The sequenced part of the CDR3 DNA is TGCAGTGCCCCGGGGGGGTACCTCTATGGC.

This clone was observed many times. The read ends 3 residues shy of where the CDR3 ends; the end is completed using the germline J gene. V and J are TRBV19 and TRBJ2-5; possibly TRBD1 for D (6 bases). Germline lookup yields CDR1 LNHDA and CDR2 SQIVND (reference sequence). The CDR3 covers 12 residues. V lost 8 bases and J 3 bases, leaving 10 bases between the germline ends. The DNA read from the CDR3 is TGTGCCAGTGGACAGAAAAAAGAGACC. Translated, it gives CASGQKKET. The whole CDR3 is CASGQKKETQYF.

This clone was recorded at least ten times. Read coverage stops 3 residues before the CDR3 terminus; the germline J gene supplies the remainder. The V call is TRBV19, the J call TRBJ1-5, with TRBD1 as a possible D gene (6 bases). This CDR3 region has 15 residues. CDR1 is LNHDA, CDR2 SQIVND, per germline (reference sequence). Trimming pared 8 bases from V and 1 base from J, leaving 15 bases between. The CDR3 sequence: CASVTGTVSNQPQHF. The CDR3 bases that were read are TGTGCCAGTGTAACAGGGACGGTAAGCAATCAGCCC.

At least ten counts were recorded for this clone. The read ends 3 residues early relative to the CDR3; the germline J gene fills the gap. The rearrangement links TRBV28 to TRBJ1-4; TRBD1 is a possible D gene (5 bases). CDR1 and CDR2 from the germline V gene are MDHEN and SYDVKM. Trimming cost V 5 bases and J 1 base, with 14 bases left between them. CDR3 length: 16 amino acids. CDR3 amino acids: CASSVPSGVTNEKLFF. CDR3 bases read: TGTGCCAGCAGTGTACCCTCGGGGGTAACTAATGAAAAA.

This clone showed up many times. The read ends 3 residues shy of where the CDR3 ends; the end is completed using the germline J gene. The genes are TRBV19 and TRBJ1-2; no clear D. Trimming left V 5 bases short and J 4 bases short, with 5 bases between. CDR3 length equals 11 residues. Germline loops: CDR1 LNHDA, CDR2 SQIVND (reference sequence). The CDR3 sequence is CASSEVYGYTF. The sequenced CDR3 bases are TGTGCCAGTAGTGAGGTCTATGGC.

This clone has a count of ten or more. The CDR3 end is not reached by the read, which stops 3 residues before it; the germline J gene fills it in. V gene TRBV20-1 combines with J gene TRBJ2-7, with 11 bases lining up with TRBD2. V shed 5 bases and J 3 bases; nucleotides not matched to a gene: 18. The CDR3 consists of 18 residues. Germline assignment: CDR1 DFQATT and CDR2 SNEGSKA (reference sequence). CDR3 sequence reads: CSAGERGTSGNSLYEQYF. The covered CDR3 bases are TGCAGTGCTGGGGAACGCGGGACTAGCGGAAACTCCCTCTACGAG.

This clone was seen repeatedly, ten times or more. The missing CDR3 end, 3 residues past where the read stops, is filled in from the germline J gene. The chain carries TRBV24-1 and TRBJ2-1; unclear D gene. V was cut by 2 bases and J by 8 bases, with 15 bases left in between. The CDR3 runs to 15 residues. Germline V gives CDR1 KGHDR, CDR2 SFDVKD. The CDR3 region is CATSDSGALYYEQFF. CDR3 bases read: TGTGCCACCAGTGATTCTGGAGCGCTTTATTATGAG.

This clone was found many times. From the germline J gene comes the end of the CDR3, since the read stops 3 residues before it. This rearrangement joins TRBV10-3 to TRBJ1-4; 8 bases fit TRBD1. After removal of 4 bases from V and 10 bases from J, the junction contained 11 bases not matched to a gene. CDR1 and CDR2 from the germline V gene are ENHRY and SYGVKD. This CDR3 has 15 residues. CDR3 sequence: CAISAGTGQTTKLFF. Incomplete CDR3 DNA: TGTGCCATCAGTGCCGGGACAGGCCAGACCACAAAA.

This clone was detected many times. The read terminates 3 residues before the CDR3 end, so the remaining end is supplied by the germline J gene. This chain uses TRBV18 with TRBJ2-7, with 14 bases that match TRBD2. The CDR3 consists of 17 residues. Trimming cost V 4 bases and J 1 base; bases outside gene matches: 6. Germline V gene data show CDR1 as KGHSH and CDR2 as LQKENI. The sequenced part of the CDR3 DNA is TGTGCCAGCTCACTGGGACTAGCGGGAGAGGGGTCCTACGAG. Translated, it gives CASSLGLAGEGSYE. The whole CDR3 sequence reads CASSLGLAGEGSYEQYF. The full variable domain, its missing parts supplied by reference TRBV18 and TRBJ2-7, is NAGVMQNPRHLVRRRGQEARLRCSPMKGHSHVYWYRQLPEEGLKFMVYLQKENIIDESGMPKERFSAEFPKEGPSILRIQQVVRGDSAAYFCASSLGLAGEGSYEQYFGPGTRLTVT.

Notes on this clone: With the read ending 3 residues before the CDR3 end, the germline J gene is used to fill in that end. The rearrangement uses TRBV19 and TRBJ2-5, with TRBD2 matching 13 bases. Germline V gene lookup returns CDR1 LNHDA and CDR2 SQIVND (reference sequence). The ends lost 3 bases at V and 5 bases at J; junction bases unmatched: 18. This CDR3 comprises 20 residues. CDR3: CASSIGPGKLAGGPGETQYF. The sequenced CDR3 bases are TGTGCCAGTAGTATTGGGCCGGGGAAACTAGCGGGAGGGCCCGGGGAGACC.

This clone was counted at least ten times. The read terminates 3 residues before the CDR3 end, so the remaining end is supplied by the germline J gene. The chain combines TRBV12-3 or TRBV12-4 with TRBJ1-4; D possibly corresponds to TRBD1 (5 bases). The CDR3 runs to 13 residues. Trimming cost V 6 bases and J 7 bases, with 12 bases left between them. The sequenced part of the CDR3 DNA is TGTGCCAGCAGCTCGGGACTTGGTGAAAAA. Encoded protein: CASSSGLGEK. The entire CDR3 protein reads CASSSGLGEKLFF.

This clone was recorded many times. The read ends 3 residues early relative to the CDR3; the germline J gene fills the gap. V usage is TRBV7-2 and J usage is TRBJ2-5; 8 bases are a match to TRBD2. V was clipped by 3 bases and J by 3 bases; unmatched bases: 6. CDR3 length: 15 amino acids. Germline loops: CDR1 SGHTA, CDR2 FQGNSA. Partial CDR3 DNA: TGTGCCAGCAGCTTGTACCCGGGACTAGAAGAGACC. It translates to CASSLYPGLEET. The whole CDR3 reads CASSLYPGLEETQYF.

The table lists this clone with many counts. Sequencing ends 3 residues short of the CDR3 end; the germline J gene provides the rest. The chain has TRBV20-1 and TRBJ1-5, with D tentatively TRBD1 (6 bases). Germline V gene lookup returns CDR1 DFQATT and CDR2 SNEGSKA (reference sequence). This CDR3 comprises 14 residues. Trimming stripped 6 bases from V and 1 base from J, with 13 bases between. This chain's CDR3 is CSAANRASNQPQHF. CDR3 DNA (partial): TGCAGTGCCGCTAACAGGGCGAGCAATCAGCCC.

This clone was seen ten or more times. CDR3 protein: CASSLEPSGSIEQYF. The CDR3 bases that were read are TGTGCCAGCAGCTTAGAGCCTAGCGGGAGTATCGAG. The chain is built from TRBV11-2 and TRBJ2-7, with TRBD2 matching 10 bases. With the read ending 3 residues before the CDR3 end, the germline J gene is used to fill in that end. Germline assignment: CDR1 SGHAT and CDR2 FQNNGV. V shed 0 bases, J shed 6 bases, and the junction held 5 bases outside the gene matches. The CDR3 consists of 15 residues.

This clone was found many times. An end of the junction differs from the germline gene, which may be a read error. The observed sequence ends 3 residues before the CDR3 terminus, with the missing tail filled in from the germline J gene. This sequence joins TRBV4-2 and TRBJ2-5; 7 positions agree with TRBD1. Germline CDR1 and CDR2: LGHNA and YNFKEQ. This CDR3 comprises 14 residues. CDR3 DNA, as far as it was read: TGCGCCAGCAGCCAGACAGGGATAGGGGAGACC. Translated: CASSQTGIGET. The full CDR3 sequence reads CASSQTGIGETQYF.

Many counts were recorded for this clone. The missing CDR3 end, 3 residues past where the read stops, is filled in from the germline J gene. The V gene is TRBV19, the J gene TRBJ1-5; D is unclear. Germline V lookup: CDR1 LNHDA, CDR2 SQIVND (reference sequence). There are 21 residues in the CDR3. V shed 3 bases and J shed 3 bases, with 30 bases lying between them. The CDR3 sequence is CASSIRSSVSGSSGPNQPQHF. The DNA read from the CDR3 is TGTGCCAGTAGTATTCGGTCCAGTGTCAGCGGATCTTCCGGCCCCAATCAGCCC.

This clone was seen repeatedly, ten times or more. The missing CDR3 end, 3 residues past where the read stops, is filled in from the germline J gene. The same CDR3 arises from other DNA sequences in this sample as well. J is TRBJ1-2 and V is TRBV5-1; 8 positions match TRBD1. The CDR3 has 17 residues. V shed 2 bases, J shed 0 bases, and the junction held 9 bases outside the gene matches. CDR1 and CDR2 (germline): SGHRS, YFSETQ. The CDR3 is CASSFPGGQGANYGYTF. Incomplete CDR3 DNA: TGCGCCAGCAGCTTCCCCGGCGGACAGGGAGCTAACTATGGC.

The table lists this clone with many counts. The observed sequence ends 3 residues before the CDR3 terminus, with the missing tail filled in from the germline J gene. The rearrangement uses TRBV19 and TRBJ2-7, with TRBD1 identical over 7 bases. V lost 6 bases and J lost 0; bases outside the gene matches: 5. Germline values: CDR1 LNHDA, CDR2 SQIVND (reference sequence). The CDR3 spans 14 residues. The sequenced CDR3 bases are TGTGCCAGTAGCTCGGACAGGATCTCCTACGAG. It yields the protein CASSSDRISYE. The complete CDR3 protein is CASSSDRISYEQYF.

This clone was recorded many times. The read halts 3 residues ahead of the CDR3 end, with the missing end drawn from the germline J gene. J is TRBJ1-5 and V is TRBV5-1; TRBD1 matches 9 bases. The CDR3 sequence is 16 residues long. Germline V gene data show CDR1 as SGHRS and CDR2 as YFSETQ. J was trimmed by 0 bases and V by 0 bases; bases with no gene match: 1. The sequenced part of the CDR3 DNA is TGCGCCAGCAGCTTGGGGACAGGGGTTAGCAATCAGCCC. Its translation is CASSLGTGVSNQP. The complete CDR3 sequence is CASSLGTGVSNQPQHF.

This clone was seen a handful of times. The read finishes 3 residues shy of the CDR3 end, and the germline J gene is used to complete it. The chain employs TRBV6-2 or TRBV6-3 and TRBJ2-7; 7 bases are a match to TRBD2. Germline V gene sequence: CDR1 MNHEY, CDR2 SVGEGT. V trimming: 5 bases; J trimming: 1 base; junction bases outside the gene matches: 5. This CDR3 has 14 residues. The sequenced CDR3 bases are TGTGCCAGCAGTCAGAGCGGGATTTCCTACGAG. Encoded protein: CASSQSGISYE. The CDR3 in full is CASSQSGISYEQYF.

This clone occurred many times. The CDR3 reads CASSYGRLAGGGDTQYF. Partial CDR3 DNA: TGTGCCAGCAGTTATGGTCGACTAGCGGGAGGCGGAGATACG. The chain carries TRBV6-2 or TRBV6-3 and TRBJ2-3; 13 bases line up with TRBD2. The CDR3 end lies 3 residues beyond the end of the read and is filled in from the germline J gene. V was pared by 3 bases and J by 5 bases, with 8 bases of the junction left unmatched. CDR1 is MNHEY, CDR2 SVGEGT, per germline. CDR3 length: 17 amino acids.

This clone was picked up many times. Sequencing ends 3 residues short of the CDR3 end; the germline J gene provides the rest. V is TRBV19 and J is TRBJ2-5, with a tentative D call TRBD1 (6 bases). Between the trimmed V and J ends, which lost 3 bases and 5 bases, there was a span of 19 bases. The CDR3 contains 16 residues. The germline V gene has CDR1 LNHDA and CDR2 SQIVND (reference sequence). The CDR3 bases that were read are TGTGCCAGTAGTATCACGACTACAGGGCCGGGGGAGACC. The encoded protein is CASSITTTGPGET. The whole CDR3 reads CASSITTTGPGETQYF.